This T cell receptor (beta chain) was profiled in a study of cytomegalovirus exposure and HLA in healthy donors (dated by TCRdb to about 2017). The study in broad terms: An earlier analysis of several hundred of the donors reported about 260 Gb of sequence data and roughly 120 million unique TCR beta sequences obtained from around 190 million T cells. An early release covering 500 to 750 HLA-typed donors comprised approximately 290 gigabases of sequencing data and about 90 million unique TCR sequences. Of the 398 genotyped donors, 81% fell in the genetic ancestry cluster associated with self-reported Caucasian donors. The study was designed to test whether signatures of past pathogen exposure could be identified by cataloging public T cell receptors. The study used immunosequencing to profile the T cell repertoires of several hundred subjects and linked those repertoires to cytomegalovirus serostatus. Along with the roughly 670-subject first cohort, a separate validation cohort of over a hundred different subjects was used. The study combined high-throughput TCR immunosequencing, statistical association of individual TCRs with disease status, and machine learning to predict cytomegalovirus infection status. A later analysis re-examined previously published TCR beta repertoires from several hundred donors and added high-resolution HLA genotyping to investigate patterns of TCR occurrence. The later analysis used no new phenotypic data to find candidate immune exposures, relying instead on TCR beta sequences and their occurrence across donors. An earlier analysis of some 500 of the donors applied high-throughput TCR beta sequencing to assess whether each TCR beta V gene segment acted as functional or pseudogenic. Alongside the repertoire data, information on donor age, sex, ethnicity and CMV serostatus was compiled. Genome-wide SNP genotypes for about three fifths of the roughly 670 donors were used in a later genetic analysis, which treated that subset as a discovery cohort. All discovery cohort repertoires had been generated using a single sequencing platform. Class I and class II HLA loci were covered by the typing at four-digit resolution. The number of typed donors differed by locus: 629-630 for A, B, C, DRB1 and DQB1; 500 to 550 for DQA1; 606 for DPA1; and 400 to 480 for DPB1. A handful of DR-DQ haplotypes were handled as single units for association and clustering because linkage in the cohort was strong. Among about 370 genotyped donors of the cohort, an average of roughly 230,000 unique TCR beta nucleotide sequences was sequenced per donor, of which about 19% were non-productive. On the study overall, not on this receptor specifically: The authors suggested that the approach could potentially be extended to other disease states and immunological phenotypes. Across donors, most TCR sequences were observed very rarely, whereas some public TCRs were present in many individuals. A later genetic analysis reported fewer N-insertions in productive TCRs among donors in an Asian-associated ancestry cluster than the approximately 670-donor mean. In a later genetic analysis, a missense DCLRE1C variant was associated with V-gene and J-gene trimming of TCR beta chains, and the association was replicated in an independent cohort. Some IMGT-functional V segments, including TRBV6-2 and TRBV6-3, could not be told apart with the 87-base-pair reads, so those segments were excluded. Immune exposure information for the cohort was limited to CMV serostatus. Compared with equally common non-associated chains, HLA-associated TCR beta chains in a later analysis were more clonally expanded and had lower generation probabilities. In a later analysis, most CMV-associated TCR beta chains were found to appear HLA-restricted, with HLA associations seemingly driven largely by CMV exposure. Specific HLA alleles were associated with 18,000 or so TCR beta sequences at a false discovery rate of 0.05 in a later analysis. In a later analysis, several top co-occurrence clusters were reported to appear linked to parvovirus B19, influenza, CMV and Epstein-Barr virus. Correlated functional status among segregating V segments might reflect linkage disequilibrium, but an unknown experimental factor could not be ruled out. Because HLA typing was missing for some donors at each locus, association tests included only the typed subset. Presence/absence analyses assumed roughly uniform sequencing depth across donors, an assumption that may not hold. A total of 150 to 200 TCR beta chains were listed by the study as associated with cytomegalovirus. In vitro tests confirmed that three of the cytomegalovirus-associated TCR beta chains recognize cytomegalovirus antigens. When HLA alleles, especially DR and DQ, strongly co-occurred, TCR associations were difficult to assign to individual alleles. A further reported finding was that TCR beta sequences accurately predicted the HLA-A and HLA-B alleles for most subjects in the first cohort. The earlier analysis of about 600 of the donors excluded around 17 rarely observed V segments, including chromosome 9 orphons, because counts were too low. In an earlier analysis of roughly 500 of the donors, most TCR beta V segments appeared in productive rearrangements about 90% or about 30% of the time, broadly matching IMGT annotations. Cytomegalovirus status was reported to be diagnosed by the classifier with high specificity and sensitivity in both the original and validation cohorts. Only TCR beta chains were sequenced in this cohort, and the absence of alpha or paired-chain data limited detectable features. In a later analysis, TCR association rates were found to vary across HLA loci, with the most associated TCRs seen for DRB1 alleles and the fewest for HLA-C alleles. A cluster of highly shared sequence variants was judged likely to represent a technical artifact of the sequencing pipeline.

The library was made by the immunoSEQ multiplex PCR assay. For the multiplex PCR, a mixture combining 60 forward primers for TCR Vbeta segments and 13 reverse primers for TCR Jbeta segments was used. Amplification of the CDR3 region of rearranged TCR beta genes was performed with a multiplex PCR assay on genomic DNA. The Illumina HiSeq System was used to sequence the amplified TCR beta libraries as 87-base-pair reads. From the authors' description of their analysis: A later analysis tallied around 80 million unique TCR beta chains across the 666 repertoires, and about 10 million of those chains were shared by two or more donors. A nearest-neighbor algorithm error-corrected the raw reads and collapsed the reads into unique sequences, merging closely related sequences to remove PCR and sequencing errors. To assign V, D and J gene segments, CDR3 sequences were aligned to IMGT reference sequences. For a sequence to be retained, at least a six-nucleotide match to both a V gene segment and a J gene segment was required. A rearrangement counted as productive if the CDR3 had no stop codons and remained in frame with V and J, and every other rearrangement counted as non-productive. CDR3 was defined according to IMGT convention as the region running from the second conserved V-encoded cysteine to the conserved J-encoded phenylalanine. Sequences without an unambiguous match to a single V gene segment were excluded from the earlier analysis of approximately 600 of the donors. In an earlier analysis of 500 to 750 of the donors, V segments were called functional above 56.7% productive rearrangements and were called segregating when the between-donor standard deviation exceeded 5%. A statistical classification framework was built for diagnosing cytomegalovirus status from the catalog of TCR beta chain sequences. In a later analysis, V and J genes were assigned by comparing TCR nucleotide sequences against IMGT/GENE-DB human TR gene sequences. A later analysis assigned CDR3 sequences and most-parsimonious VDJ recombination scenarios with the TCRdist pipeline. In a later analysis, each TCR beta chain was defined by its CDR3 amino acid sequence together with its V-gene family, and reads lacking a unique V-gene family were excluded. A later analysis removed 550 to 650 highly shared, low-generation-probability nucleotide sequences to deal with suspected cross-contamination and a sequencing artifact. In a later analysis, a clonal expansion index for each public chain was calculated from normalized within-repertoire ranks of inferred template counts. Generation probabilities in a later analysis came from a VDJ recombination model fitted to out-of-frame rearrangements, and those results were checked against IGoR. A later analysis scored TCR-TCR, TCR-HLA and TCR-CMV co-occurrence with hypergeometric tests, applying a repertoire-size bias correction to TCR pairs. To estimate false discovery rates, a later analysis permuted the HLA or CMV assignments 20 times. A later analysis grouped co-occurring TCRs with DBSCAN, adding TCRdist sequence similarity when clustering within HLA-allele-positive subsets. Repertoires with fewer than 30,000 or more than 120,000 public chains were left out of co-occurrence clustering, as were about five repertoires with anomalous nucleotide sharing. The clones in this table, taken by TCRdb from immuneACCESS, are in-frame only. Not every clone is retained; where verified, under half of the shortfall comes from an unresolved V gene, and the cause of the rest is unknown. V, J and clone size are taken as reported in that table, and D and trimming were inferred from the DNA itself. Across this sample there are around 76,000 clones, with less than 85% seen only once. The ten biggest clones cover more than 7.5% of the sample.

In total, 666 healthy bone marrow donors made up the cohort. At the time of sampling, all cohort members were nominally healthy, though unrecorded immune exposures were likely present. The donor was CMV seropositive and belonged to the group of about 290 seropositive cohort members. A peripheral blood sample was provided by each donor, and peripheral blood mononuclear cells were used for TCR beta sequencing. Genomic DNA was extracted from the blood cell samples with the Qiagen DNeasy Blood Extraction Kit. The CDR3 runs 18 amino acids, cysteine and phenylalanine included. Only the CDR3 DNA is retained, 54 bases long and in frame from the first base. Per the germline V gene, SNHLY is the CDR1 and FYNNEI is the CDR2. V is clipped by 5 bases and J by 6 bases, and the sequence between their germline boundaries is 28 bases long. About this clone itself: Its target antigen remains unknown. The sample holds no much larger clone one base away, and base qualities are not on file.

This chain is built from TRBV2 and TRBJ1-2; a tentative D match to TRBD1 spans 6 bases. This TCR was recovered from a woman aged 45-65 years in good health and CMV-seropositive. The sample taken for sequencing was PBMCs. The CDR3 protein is CASSTRASEFEAGDGYTF. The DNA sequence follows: TGTGCCAGCAGTACCCGGGCTTCGGAGTTCGAGGCAGGGGATGGCTACACCTTC.